These 24 T cell receptor beta chains share one sample of origin, sequenced in a study of beta chain features in type 1 diabetes. Reverse transcribing all isolated RNA meant expressed TCRB transcripts were sequenced. This table comes from immunoSEQ multiplex PCR, and its TCRdb copy is limited to in-frame clones, with some not included. The repertoire includes around 40,000 clones, over 50% of them detected once, and around 2.1% sits in the top ten. The sample consisted of Tregs from blood. These TCRs come from a woman aged 18-29 years in good health.

This clone was seen a few times. This rearrangement joins TRBV7-2 to TRBJ2-3; D is undetermined. Looked up from germline, CDR1 is SGHTA and CDR2 is FQGNSA. With 6 bases removed from V and 3 bases from J, the gap between germline ends came to 7 bases. The CDR3 totals 12 residues. The CDR3 region is CASSQYTDTQYF. Here the CDR3 DNA reads TGTGCCAGCAGTCAGTATACAGATACGCAGTATTTT. The entire variable domain, with the rest obtained from reference TRBV7-2 and TRBJ2-3, is as follows: GAGVSQSPSNKVTEKGKDVELRCDPISGHTALYWYRQSLGQGLEFLIYFQGNSAPDKSGLPSDRFSAERTGGSVSTLTIQRTQQEDSAVYLCASSQYTDTQYFGPGTRLTVL.

This clone was seen a handful of times. V is TRBV27 and J is TRBJ2-5; D gene ambiguous. V was cut by 6 bases and J by 1 base, with 6 bases left in between. CDR3 length: 12 residues. The germline CDR1 and CDR2 sequences are MNHEY and SMNVEV (reference sequence). The CDR3 reads CASSRLQETQYF. The CDR3 region has the DNA TGTGCCAGCAGCCGACTCCAAGAGACCCAGTACTTC.

Regarding this clone: An end of the junction differs from the germline gene, which may be a read error. The chain has TRBV27 and TRBJ2-5, with unresolved D. Germline values: CDR1 MNHEY, CDR2 SMNVEV (reference sequence). CDR3 length: 13 amino acids. The CDR3 region has the DNA TGTGCCCGCAGACTTCCCCGCGTGGAGACCCAGTACTTC. This gives the protein CARRLPRVETQYF.

The chain carries TRBV5-1 and TRBJ2-7; D is uncertain. Germline V gives CDR1 SGHRS, CDR2 YFSETQ. This CDR3 has 12 amino acids. The germline V and J ends were trimmed by 2 bases and 3 bases, with 6 bases remaining between them. The CDR3, as DNA: TGCGCCAGCAGCTTTAACGGCTACGAGCAGTACTTC. Protein sequence: CASSFNGYEQYF.

The chain couples TRBV25-1 to TRBJ2-5; TRBD2 is a possible D gene (6 bases). The CDR3 totals 13 residues. V was shortened by 7 bases and J by 1 base, with 10 bases between the two germline ends. The germline CDR1 and CDR2 sequences are MGHDK and SYGVNS. This CDR3 is CASTGLGQETQYF. CDR3 sequence (DNA): TGTGCCAGCACGGGACTTGGCCAAGAGACCCAGTACTTC.

This clone was recorded a few times. V gene TRBV29-1 combines with J gene TRBJ2-7, with 8 bases fitting TRBD1. The CDR3 runs to 14 residues. After removal of 5 bases from V and 0 bases from J, the junction contained 6 bases not matched to a gene. CDR1 and CDR2 (germline): SQVTM, ANQGSEA. For the CDR3, the DNA is TGCAGCGTTCGCCAGACAGGGGACTCCTACGAGCAGTACTTC. Protein: CSVRQTGDSYEQYF.

The V and J genes are TRBV7-2 and TRBJ2-5; no clear D gene. V was cut by 3 bases and J by 0 bases, with 14 bases left in between. Germline CDR1 is SGHTA and CDR2 is FQGNSA. This CDR3 is built from 16 residues. The CDR3 sequence: CASSFRNLVYQETQYF. The CDR3 DNA reads TGTGCCAGCAGCTTCCGGAACCTAGTGTACCAAGAGACCCAGTACTTC. Together with reference TRBV7-2 and TRBJ2-5, the CDR3 gives the full variable domain: GAGVSQSPSNKVTEKGKDVELRCDPISGHTALYWYRQSLGQGLEFLIYFQGNSAPDKSGLPSDRFSAERTGGSVSTLTIQRTQQEDSAVYLCASSFRNLVYQETQYFGPGTRLLVL.

The chain carries TRBV28 and TRBJ2-2; D is unresolved. V dropped 6 bases and J dropped 5 bases, with 22 bases sitting between them. The CDR3 has 17 amino acids. Germline assignment: CDR1 MDHEN and CDR2 SYDVKM. CDR3 sequence: CASSHKIEAAFTGELFF. The CDR3 bases are TGTGCCAGCAGCCATAAAATTGAGGCCGCGTTTACCGGGGAGCTGTTTTTT.

This clone occurred a few times. This sequence joins TRBV28 and TRBJ2-3; D possibly corresponds to TRBD2 (6 bases). The V gene lost 4 bases and the J gene lost 6 bases, with 20 bases spanning the gap. Germline CDR1 is MDHEN and CDR2 is SYDVKM. The CDR3 is 16 residues long. DNA for the CDR3: TGTGCCAGCAGTTGGCTCCTCGGAGGGCCCGGGGATACGCAGTATTTT. Its translation: CASSWLLGGPGDTQYF.

V is TRBV5-1 and J is TRBJ2-7; no firm D call. The germline V gene encodes CDR1 SGHRS and CDR2 YFSETQ. There are 16 residues in the CDR3. V was pared by 0 bases and J by 3 bases, with 16 bases between. In DNA form, the CDR3 reads TGCGCCAGCAGCTTGGGCCTAGTTCGCCTTGGCTACGAGCAGTACTTC. The encoded protein is CASSLGLVRLGYEQYF.

This clone has just a few counts. The V and J genes are TRBV11-2 and TRBJ2-3; TRBD2 is a possible D gene (6 bases). The CDR3 runs 15 residues. V gave up 5 bases and J gave up 2 bases, with 14 bases separating them. Germline CDR1 and CDR2: SGHAT and FQNNGV. The CDR3 spells CASSPRRETTDTQYF. CDR3 DNA: TGTGCCAGCAGCCCTCGCCGGGAGACCACAGATACGCAGTATTTT.

This chain connects TRBV29-1 to TRBJ1-1; D is possibly TRBD1 (5 bases). V was cut by 6 bases and J by 3 bases, with 14 bases left in between. The germline gives CDR1 SQVTM, CDR2 ANQGSEA. The CDR3 contains 13 residues. The CDR3, as DNA: TGCAGCGTCCAATCGGGGGGATACACTGAAGCTTTCTTT. Its translation: CSVQSGGYTEAFF.

This clone occurred a few times. V and J are TRBV29-1 and TRBJ2-7; D possibly corresponds to TRBD2 (6 bases). The CDR3 is 15 amino acids. Trimming cost V 7 bases and J 3 bases, with 22 bases left between them. From germline, CDR1 is SQVTM and CDR2 ANQGSEA. The CDR3 coding sequence is TGCAGCGCGACTCAAGCGACAGCCGGGGGCTACGAGCAGTACTTC. Its protein product is CSATQATAGGYEQYF.

This clone appeared once. The V gene is TRBV9, the J gene TRBJ2-5, with 7 bases fitting TRBD2. CDR1 and CDR2 from the germline V gene are SGDLS and YYNGEE. The CDR3 is made up of 14 amino acids. V gave up 0 bases and J gave up 9 bases; unmatched junction bases: 8. CDR3 protein: CASSVGLADGAQYF. DNA for the CDR3: TGTGCCAGCAGCGTAGGGCTAGCGGACGGGGCCCAGTACTTC.

The rearrangement links TRBV2 to TRBJ2-5; a possible D gene is TRBD1 (6 bases). The CDR3 loop spans 13 amino acids. Trimming shortened V by 8 bases and J by 1 base, and 11 bases separated the two germline ends. Germline values: CDR1 SNHLY, CDR2 FYNNEI. The CDR3 region has the DNA TGTGCCAGCGGACAGTCCCTCCAAGAGACCCAGTACTTC. Protein product: CASGQSLQETQYF. The variable domain in full, with the rest retrieved from reference TRBV2 and TRBJ2-5, is EPEVTQTPSHQVTQMGQEVILRCVPISNHLYFYWYRQILGQKVEFLVSFYNNEISEKSEIFDDQFSVERPDGSNFTLKIRSTKLEDSAMYFCASGQSLQETQYFGPGTRLLVL.

This clone was counted between two and nine times. The chain uses TRBV30 and TRBJ2-2; D might be TRBD2 (6 bases). Germline lookup yields CDR1 GTSNPN and CDR2 SVGIG (reference sequence). Deletions cut 1 base from V and 4 bases from J, with 10 bases between. This CDR3 has 14 residues. The CDR3 DNA follows: TGTGCCTGGAGTGACCAGGGAGGCACCGGGGAGCTGTTTTTT. Translation gives CAWSDQGGTGELFF.

V and J are TRBV5-6 and TRBJ2-7; D remains ambiguous. The ends were cut back, 2 bases at V and 7 bases at J, with 7 bases in the middle. Germline loops: CDR1 SGHDT, CDR2 YYEEEE. CDR3 length equals 11 residues. The chain's CDR3 is CASSFRGEQYF. The CDR3 nucleotides read TGTGCCAGCAGCTTTCGCGGAGAGCAGTACTTC. Complete variable domain (other parts from reference TRBV5-6 and TRBJ2-7): DAGVTQSPTHLIKTRGQQVTLRCSPKSGHDTVSWYQQALGQGPQFIFQYYEEEERQRGNFPDRFSGHQFPNYSSELNVNALLLGDSALYLCASSFRGEQYFGPGTRLTVT.

The chain recombines TRBV28 with TRBJ2-7; 12 positions agree with TRBD2. J gave up 0 bases and V 7 bases, and 10 bases lay outside the gene matches. This CDR3 has 17 residues. Germline assignment: CDR1 MDHEN and CDR2 SYDVKM. In DNA form, the CDR3 reads TGTGCCAGCACCAGGGGGCTAGCGGGAGGGAGCTCCTACGAGCAGTACTTC. It encodes CASTRGLAGGSSYEQYF.

The chain uses TRBV7-9 and TRBJ1-3, with TRBD1 as a possible D gene (6 bases). CDR1 and CDR2 from the germline V gene are SEHNR and FQNEAQ (reference sequence). Trimming pared 5 bases from V and 0 bases from J, leaving 11 bases between. The CDR3 spans 15 residues. The CDR3 sequence: CASSRQDGSGNTIYF. CDR3 nucleotide sequence: TGTGCCAGCAGCCGACAGGACGGCTCTGGAAACACCATATATTTT. The whole variable domain, filled in from reference TRBV7-9 and TRBJ1-3, reads DTGVSQNPRHKITKRGQNVTFRCDPISEHNRLYWYRQTLGQGPEFLTYFQNEAQLEKSRLLSDRFSAERPKGSFSTLEIQRTEQGDSAMYLCASSRQDGSGNTIYFGEGSWLTVV.

The J gene is TRBJ1-2, the V gene TRBV28; D gene uncertain. V lost 2 bases and J lost 4, with 11 bases in between. Germline CDR1 MDHEN, CDR2 SYDVKM. The length of the CDR3 is 14 residues. CDR3 protein: CASSLPQATYGYTF. The CDR3 DNA sequence: TGTGCCAGCAGTTTACCCCAGGCCACCTATGGCTACACCTTC.

The rearrangement links TRBV9 to TRBJ2-2, with 8 bases that match TRBD1. Germline values: CDR1 SGDLS, CDR2 YYNGEE. V lost 3 bases, J lost 6 bases, and 7 bases stayed unmatched. The CDR3 length is 15 residues. The DNA of the CDR3 is TGTGCCAGCAGCGCCCAGACAGGGGTGGCCGGGGAGCTGTTTTTT. Amino acid sequence: CASSAQTGVAGELFF.

Only a few counts were recorded for this clone. The chain is built from TRBV6-6 and TRBJ2-5; a possible D gene is TRBD1 (6 bases). This CDR3 comprises 15 residues. Germline CDR1 reads MNHNY; CDR2 reads SVGAGI (reference sequence). V lost 2 bases, J lost 1 base, and 11 bases lay in between. The CDR3 loop is CASSYRTALQETQYF. The CDR3 region has the DNA TGTGCCAGCAGTTACCGGACAGCCCTCCAAGAGACCCAGTACTTC.

The table lists this clone with a few counts. The J gene is TRBJ2-7, the V gene TRBV11-2; perhaps TRBD1 as D (6 bases). Trimming shortened V by 5 bases and J by 12 bases, and 14 bases separated the two germline ends. The CDR3 has 11 amino acids. Germline V CDR1 and CDR2: SGHAT, FQNNGV. The chain's CDR3 is CASSLRGRGYF. The CDR3 DNA sequence: TGTGCCAGCAGCCTCAGGGGAAGGGGGTACTTC.

This chain uses TRBV2 with TRBJ1-2, with 10 bases lining up with TRBD1. This CDR3 has 17 residues. V was clipped by 4 bases and J by 1 base; unmatched bases: 9. Looked up from germline, CDR1 is SNHLY and CDR2 is FYNNEI. DNA of the CDR3: TGTGCCAGCAGTGGACACGGGACAGGGGCTATTAACTATGGCTACACCTTC. This gives the protein CASSGHGTGAINYGYTF.